This TCR beta chain appears in the sequencing data of a study of blood T cell repertoires in COVID-19. Here immunoSEQ multiplex PCR was the method, and the copy in TCRdb shows in-frame clones only, minus some. The sample has approximately 170,000 clones, approximately 86% seen once; the top ten hold approximately 10%. This clone occurred once. Germline V CDR1 and CDR2: MNHEY, SVGAGI. The CDR3 spans 13 residues. V was clipped by 7 bases and J by 6 bases, with 15 bases between them. The chain couples TRBV6-5 to TRBJ1-2; D may be TRBD1 (6 bases). Sequencing was performed on peripheral blood. The TCR comes from an elderly woman with active or convalescent COVID-19. The CDR3 loop is CASKQGLLDGYTF. DNA for the CDR3: TGTGCCAGCAAGCAGGGGCTGTTGGATGGCTACACCTTC.